One sample yielded the 3 T cell receptor beta chains listed below, sequenced in a study of blood T cell repertoires in COVID-19 (dated by TCRdb to the early 2020s). Library method: the immunoSEQ multiplex PCR assay. TCRdb took this table from immuneACCESS and kept in-frame rearrangements with V and J called. Such tables lack part of the clones; where checked against another copy, unresolved V genes explain under half of the gap, and the rest is unexplained. Here the sample has 80,000 to 90,000 clones; 70% to 90% occur a single time. In total, the top ten clones hold more than 1% of the sample. The sequenced sample was peripheral blood. These receptors were obtained from a man older than 75 with active or convalescent COVID-19.

V usage is TRBV7-9 and J usage is TRBJ1-5; the D gene is possibly TRBD1 (6 bases). This CDR3 has 13 residues. Germline V gives CDR1 SEHNR, CDR2 FQNEAQ (reference sequence). The germline V and J ends were trimmed by 4 bases and 5 bases, with 9 bases remaining between them. CDR3 bases: TGTGCCAGCAGCTCACAGGGCGATCAGCCCCAGCATTTT. Translation: CASSSQGDQPQHF.

V gene TRBV28 combines with J gene TRBJ1-2, with TRBD1 as a possible D gene (6 bases). With 7 bases removed from V and 4 bases from J, the gap between germline ends came to 16 bases. The CDR3 extends over 14 amino acids. Per the germline V gene, CDR1 is MDHEN and CDR2 is SYDVKM. The CDR3 nucleotides are TGTGCCAGCACCTATGCAGGGGAGGGCTATGGCTACACCTTC. Translation gives CASTYAGEGYGYTF.

The chain links TRBV10-3 to TRBJ2-1, with TRBD2 matching over 12 bases. The junction had 12 bases not matched to a gene; V was cut back by 3 bases and J by 6 bases. The CDR3 runs to 18 residues. In germline, CDR1 is ENHRY, CDR2 SYGVKD. CDR3 bases: TGTGCCATCAGTGACTATCTAGCGGGAGGGCGAACCCGCAATGAGCAGTTCTTC. Translated, it gives CAISDYLAGGRTRNEQFF.